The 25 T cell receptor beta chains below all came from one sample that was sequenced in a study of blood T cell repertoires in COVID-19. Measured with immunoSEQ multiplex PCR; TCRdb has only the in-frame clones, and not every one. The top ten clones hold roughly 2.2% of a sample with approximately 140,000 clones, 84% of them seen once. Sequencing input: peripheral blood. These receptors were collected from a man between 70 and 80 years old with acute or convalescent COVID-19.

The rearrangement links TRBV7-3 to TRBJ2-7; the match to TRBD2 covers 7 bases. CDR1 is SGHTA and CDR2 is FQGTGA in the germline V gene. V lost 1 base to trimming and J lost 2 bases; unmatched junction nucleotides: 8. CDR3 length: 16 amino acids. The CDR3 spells CASSLSASGLPYEQYF. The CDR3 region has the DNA TGTGCCAGCAGCTTAAGCGCGTCGGGACTACCCTACGAGCAGTACTTC.

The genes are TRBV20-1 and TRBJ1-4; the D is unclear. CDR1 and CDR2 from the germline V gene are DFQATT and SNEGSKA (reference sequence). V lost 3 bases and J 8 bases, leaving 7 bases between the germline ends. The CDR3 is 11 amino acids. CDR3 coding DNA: TGCAGTGCTAGGTTCCCGGAAAAACTGTTTTTT. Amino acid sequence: CSARFPEKLFF.

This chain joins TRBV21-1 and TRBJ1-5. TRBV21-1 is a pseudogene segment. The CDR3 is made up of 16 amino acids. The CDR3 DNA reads TGTGCCAGCAGCAAAGAGGTGGGGGGATTCAATCAGCCCCAGCATTTT. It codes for CASSKEVGGFNQPQHF.

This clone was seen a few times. Written as DNA, the CDR3 is TGCGCCAGCAGCTTGGAAGACATGCTGTTTTTT. It is translated as CASSLEDMLFF. This chain joins TRBV5-1 and TRBJ2-2; D is ambiguous. Looked up from germline, CDR1 is SGHRS and CDR2 is YFSETQ. Trimming removed 0 bases at V and 13 bases at J, with 7 bases between. The CDR3 is 11 residues long.

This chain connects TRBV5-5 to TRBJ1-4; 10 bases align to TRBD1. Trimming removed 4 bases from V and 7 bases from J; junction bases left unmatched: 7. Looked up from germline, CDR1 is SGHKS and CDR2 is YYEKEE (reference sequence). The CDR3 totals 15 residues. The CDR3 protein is CASSAQTGGGEKLFF. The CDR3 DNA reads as TGTGCCAGCAGCGCTCAGACAGGGGGCGGTGAAAAACTGTTTTTT.

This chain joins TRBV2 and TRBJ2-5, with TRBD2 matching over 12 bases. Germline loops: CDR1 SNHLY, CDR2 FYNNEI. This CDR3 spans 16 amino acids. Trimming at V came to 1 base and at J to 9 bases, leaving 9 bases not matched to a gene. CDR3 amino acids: CASSEGTSGVRASQYF. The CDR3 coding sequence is TGTGCCAGCAGTGAAGGGACTAGCGGGGTCCGGGCGTCCCAGTACTTC.

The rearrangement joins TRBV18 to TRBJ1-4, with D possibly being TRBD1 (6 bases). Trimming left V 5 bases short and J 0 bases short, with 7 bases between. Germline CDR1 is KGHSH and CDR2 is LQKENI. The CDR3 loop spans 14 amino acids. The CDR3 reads CASSGTSTNEKLFF. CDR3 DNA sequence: TGTGCCAGCTCAGGGACATCAACTAATGAAAAACTGTTTTTT.

CDR3 amino acids: CASSPSGGLLGELFF. The CDR3 DNA is TGTGCCAGCAGCCCCTCGGGGGGGTTGCTCGGGGAGCTGTTTTTT. The chain carries TRBV7-3 and TRBJ2-2; 8 bases agree with TRBD2. CDR3 length: 15 residues. Germline V CDR1 and CDR2: SGHTA, FQGTGA. V shed 5 bases and J 7 bases; nucleotides not matched to a gene: 9.

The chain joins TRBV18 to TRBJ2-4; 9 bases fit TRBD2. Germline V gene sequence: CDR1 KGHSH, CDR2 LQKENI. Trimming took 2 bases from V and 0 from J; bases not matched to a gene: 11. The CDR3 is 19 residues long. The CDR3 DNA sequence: TGTGCCAGCTCACCAGGAGGTAGCGGGGGATATCTAGCCAAAAACATTCAGTACTTC. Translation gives CASSPGGSGGYLAKNIQYF.

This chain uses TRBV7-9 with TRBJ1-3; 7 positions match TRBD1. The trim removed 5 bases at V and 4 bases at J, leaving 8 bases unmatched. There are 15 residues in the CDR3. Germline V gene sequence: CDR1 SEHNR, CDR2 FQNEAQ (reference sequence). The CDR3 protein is CASSQGVGSGNTIYF. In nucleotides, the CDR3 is TGTGCCAGCAGCCAGGGGGTAGGGTCCGGAAACACCATATATTTT.

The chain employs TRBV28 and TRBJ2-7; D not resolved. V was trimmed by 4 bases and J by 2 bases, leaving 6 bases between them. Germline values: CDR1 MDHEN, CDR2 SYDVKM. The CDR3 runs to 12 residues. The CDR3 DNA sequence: TGTGCCAGCAGTTCTGTTGCCTACGAGCAGTACTTC. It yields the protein CASSSVAYEQYF. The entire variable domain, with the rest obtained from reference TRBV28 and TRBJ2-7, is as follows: DVKVTQSSRYLVKRTGEKVFLECVQDMDHENMFWYRQDPGLGLRLIYFSYDVKMKEKGDIPEGYSVSREKKERFSLILESASTNQTSMYLCASSSVAYEQYFGPGTRLTVT.

Here the CDR3 reads CASSQSVSPEETQYF. Here the CDR3 DNA reads TGTGCCAGCAGCCAATCGGTCTCCCCCGAAGAGACCCAGTACTTC. V gene TRBV3-1 (or the pseudogene TRBV3-2) combines with J gene TRBJ2-5; no clear D gene. Trimming removed 2 bases from V and 3 bases from J, with 13 bases in between. Germline CDR1 reads LGHDT; CDR2 reads YNNKEL (reference sequence). This CDR3 has 15 residues.

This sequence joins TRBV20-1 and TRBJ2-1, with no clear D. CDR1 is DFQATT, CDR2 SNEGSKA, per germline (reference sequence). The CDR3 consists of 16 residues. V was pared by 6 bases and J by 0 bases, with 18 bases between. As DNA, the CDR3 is TGCAGTGCCAGTCCCTCGGCGGCCAGCTCCTACAATGAGCAGTTCTTC. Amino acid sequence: CSASPSAASSYNEQFF.

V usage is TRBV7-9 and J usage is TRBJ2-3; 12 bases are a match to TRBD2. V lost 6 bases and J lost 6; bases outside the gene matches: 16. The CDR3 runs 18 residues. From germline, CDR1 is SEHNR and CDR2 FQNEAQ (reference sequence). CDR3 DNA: TGTGCCAGCAGAGGTCGGACAGATCTAGCGGGAGGGCCGGATACGCAGTATTTT. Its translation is CASRGRTDLAGGPDTQYF.

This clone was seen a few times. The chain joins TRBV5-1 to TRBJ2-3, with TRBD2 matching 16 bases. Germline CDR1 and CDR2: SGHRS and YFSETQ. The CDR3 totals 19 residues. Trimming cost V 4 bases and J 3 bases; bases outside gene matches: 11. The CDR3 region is CASSRTGTSGRDITDTQYF. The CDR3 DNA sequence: TGCGCCAGCAGCCGAACCGGGACTAGCGGGAGGGATATAACAGATACGCAGTATTTT. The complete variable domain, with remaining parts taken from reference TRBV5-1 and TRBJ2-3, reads KAGVTQTPRYLIKTRGQQVTLSCSPISGHRSVSWYQQTPGQGLQFLFEYFSETQRNKGNFPGRFSGRQFSNSRSEMNVSTLELGDSALYLCASSRTGTSGRDITDTQYFGPGTRLTVL.

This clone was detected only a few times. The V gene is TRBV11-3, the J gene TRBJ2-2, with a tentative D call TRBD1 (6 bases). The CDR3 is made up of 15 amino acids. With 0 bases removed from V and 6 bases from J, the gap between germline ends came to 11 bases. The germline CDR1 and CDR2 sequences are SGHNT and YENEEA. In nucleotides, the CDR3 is TGTGCCAGCAGCTTAGATAAGGGACACGCCGGGGAGCTGTTTTTT. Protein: CASSLDKGHAGELFF.

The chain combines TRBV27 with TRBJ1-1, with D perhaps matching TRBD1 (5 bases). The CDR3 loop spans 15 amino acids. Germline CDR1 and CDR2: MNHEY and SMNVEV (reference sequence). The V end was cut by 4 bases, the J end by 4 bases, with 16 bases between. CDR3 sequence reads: CASSSGGYRITEAFF. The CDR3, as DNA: TGTGCCAGCAGTTCGGGGGGTTACAGGATCACTGAAGCTTTCTTT.

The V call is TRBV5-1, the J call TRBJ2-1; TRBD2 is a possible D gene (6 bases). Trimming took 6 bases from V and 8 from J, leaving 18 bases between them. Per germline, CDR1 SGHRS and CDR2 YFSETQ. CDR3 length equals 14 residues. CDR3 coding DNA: TGCGCCAGCAAACTCGGGGGAGTCTTCGATGAGCAGTTCTTC. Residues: CASKLGGVFDEQFF.

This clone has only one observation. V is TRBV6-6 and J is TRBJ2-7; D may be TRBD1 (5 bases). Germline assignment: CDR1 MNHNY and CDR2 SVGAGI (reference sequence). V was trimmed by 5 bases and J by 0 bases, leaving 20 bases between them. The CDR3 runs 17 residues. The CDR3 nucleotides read TGTGCCAGCAGTCCAACGACAGCCGGAACGCTCTCCTACGAGCAGTACTTC. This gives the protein CASSPTTAGTLSYEQYF.

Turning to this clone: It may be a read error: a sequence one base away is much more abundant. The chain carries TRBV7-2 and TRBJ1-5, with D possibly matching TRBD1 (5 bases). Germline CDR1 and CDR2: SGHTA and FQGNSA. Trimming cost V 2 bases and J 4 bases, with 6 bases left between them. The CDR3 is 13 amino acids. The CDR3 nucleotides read TGTGCCAGCAGCTTACCAGGGAATCAGCCCCAGCATTTT. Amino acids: CASSLPGNQPQHF. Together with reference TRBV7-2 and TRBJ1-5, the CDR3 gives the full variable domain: GAGVSQSPSNKVTEKGKDVELRCDPISGHTALYWYRQSLGQGLEFLIYFQGNSAPDKSGLPSDRFSAERTGGSVSTLTIQRTQQEDSAVYLCASSLPGNQPQHFGDGTRLSIL.

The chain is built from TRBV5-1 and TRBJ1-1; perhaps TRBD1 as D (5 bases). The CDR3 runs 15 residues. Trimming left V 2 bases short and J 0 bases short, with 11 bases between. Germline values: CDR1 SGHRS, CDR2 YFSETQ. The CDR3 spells CASSFSDRMNTEAFF. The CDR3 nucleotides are TGCGCCAGCAGCTTTAGTGACAGAATGAACACTGAAGCTTTCTTT.

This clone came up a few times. CDR3 coding DNA: TGTGCCACCAGTGATTCACAGGGATTTAGATTCAATGAGCAGTTCTTC. Protein: CATSDSQGFRFNEQFF. V usage is TRBV24-1 and J usage is TRBJ2-1, with D perhaps matching TRBD1 (6 bases). Trimming took 2 bases from V and 6 from J, leaving 16 bases between them. The CDR3 sequence is 16 residues long. CDR1 is KGHDR and CDR2 is SFDVKD in the germline V gene.

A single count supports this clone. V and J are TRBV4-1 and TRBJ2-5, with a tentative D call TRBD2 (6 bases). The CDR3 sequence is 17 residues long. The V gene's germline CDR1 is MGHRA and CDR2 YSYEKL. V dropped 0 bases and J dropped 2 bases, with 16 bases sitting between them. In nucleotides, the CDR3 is TGCGCCAGCAGCCAAGATCTTGCGGGGCGATATCAAGAGACCCAGTACTTC. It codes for CASSQDLAGRYQETQYF.

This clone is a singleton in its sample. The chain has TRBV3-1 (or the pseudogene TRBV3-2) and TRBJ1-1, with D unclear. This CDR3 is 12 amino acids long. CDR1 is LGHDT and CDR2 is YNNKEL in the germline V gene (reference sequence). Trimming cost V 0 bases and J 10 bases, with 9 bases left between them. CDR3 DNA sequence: TGTGCCAGCAGCCAAGATAGAGGTGCAGCTTTCTTT. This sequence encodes CASSQDRGAAFF.

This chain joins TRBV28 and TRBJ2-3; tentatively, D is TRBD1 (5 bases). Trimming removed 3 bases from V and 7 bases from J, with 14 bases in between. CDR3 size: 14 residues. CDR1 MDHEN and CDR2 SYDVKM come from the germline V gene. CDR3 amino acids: CASSLGPLVYTQYF. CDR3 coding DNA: TGTGCCAGCAGTTTGGGGCCTTTAGTCTATACGCAGTATTTT.